The sequence of this TCR beta chain was determined in a study of cytomegalovirus exposure and HLA in healthy donors. This clone was seen a few times. The length of the CDR3 is 16 residues. Germline lookup yields CDR1 MNHNS and CDR2 SASEGT. V was pared by 2 bases and J by 2 bases, with 15 bases between. Sequencing used immunoSEQ multiplex PCR; TCRdb keeps in-frame clones, though not all of them. In the table there are about 220,000 clones, 80% to 95% of which are singletons. Sequencing was carried out using PBMCs. The V and J genes are TRBV6-1 and TRBJ1-2, with D possibly matching TRBD1 (5 bases). This TCR derives from a woman between 18 and 29 years old in good health and CMV-seronegative. The CDR3 DNA reads as TGTGCCAGCAGTGAATCGGGGGGACGGGGCAACTATGGCTACACCTTC. This translates into CASSESGGRGNYGYTF.